Included here is one T cell receptor (beta chain) sequence, with context. The CDR3 runs 14 residues. From germline, CDR1 is SGHRS and CDR2 YFSETQ. V was clipped by 3 bases and J by 5 bases, with 14 bases between them. The data were produced by immunoSEQ multiplex PCR, yet TCRdb's version contains in-frame clones alone and is incomplete. Of tens of thousands of clones listed, about 90% are singletons. This sample was included in a study of OX40 agonist ivuxolimab in advanced cancers. Overall study: Ivuxolimab is an agonistic anti-OX40 (CD134) antibody, and patients were treated with it.

The TCR was taken from an adult with an advanced solid tumor such as melanoma, head and neck, liver or kidney cancer. The sample here was CD4+ or CD8+ T cells sorted from blood, taken in a trial of the OX40 agonist ivuxolimab. This chain uses TRBV5-1 with TRBJ1-1; D gene ambiguous. The CDR3 loop is CASSSTELGTEAFF. Here the CDR3 DNA reads TGCGCCAGCAGCTCTACAGAATTAGGAACTGAAGCTTTCTTT.